These 18 T cell receptor beta chains came from one sample sequenced in a study of cytomegalovirus exposure and HLA in healthy donors. TCRdb's table, derived via immunoSEQ multiplex PCR, lists solely in-frame clones and lacks some. The top ten hold around 0.84% of the sample, which has approximately 300,000 clones, 70% to 90% seen once. Sequences were obtained from PBMCs. Receptor source: a woman under 30 in good health and CMV-seronegative.

This chain connects TRBV6-1 to TRBJ2-2, with D possibly being TRBD1 (7 bases). CDR3 length: 14 amino acids. The germline V and J ends were trimmed by 6 bases and 7 bases, with 15 bases remaining between them. The germline CDR1 and CDR2 sequences are MNHNS and SASEGT. The DNA of the CDR3 is TGTGCCAGCAGCTTCGACAGGGAGGACGGGGAGCTGTTTTTT. It yields the protein CASSFDREDGELFF.

V and J are TRBV7-2 and TRBJ2-3; D is unclear. The V end lost 1 base, the J end lost 6 bases, and 5 bases lay between the germline ends. This CDR3 has 12 residues. Germline CDR1 is SGHTA and CDR2 is FQGNSA. CDR3 protein: CASSLDLDTQYF. The CDR3 region has the DNA TGTGCCAGCAGCTTAGACTTGGATACGCAGTATTTT.

The V and J genes are TRBV11-1 and TRBJ2-1; TRBD2 matches 12 bases. From germline, CDR1 is SGHAT and CDR2 FQDESV (reference sequence). The CDR3 length is 16 residues. Trimming removed 3 bases from V and 3 bases from J; junction bases left unmatched: 3. The CDR3 loop reads CASSFGLAGRYNEQFF. The DNA of the CDR3 is TGTGCCAGCAGCTTCGGACTAGCGGGACGCTACAATGAGCAGTTCTTC. The complete variable domain, with remaining parts taken from reference TRBV11-1 and TRBJ2-1, reads EAEVAQSPRYKITEKSQAVAFWCDPISGHATLYWYRQILGQGPELLVQFQDESVVDDSQLPKDRFSAERLKGVDSTLKIQPAELGDSAMYLCASSFGLAGRYNEQFFGPGTRLTVL.

The V gene is TRBV9, the J gene TRBJ2-1, with TRBD2 identical over 13 bases. The CDR3 is made up of 16 amino acids. The V gene end was trimmed by 4 bases and the J gene end by 6 bases; junction bases not matched to a gene: 7. CDR1 is SGDLS and CDR2 is YYNGEE in the germline V gene. The CDR3, as DNA: TGTGCCAGCAGCTCCCCACTAGCGGGAGGGACCAATGAGCAGTTCTTC. Translating it yields CASSSPLAGGTNEQFF.

The J gene is TRBJ1-1, the V gene TRBV15, with 8 bases that match TRBD1. V shed 5 bases, J shed 0 bases, and the junction held 5 bases outside the gene matches. The CDR3 consists of 15 residues. CDR1 and CDR2 from the germline V gene are LNHNV and YYDKDF (reference sequence). CDR3 in DNA: TGTGCCACCAGCTCCCGGACAGGGCTGAACACTGAAGCTTTCTTT. Translated, it gives CATSSRTGLNTEAFF.

The chain is built from TRBV28 and TRBJ1-4; 12 positions match TRBD1. The length of the CDR3 is 17 residues. The ends lost 8 bases at V and 3 bases at J; junction bases unmatched: 10. The germline V gene encodes CDR1 MDHEN and CDR2 SYDVKM. The DNA of the CDR3 is TGTGCCAGCGGCCGGGACAGGGGGCTTTGGTCTAATGAAAAACTGTTTTTT. As protein: CASGRDRGLWSNEKLFF.

The V call is TRBV19, the J call TRBJ2-1; D may be TRBD2 (5 bases). Germline CDR1 reads LNHDA; CDR2 reads SQIVND (reference sequence). The CDR3 sequence is 14 residues long. The V gene lost 3 bases and the J gene lost 10 bases, with 16 bases spanning the gap. This chain's CDR3 is CASSIQAIPGEQFF. CDR3 coding DNA: TGTGCCAGTAGTATCCAGGCCATACCGGGGGAGCAGTTCTTC.

The V call is TRBV19, the J call TRBJ1-2, with D possibly matching TRBD1 (5 bases). The germline V and J ends were trimmed by 1 base and 5 bases, with 5 bases remaining between them. Germline-derived CDR1 and CDR2 are LNHDA and SQIVND (reference sequence). This CDR3 is built from 12 residues. The CDR3 region is CASSIAGYGYTF. The DNA for the CDR3 is TGTGCCAGTAGTATAGCAGGGTATGGCTACACCTTC.

The chain recombines TRBV29-1 with TRBJ2-5; tentatively, D is TRBD1 (7 bases). CDR3 length: 14 amino acids. The germline V gene encodes CDR1 SQVTM and CDR2 ANQGSEA. The V gene lost 6 bases and the J gene lost 2 bases, with 16 bases spanning the gap. CDR3 loop: CSVGGQMIQETQYF. Here the CDR3 DNA reads TGCAGCGTCGGGGGACAGATGATACAAGAGACCCAGTACTTC.

The chain uses TRBV25-1 and TRBJ1-1; D is perhaps TRBD1 (6 bases). The CDR3 loop spans 15 amino acids. Germline V gives CDR1 MGHDK, CDR2 SYGVNS. The ends were cut back, 5 bases at V and 4 bases at J, with 17 bases in the middle. This chain's CDR3 is CASSTGRSLTTEAFF. In nucleotides, the CDR3 is TGTGCCAGCAGTACAGGGCGGTCATTGACCACTGAAGCTTTCTTT.

In regard to this clone: Other DNA sequences in the sample encode the same CDR3. The chain joins TRBV28 to TRBJ2-7, with TRBD1 identical over 9 bases. Germline CDR1 MDHEN, CDR2 SYDVKM. V lost 3 bases to trimming and J lost 6 bases; unmatched junction nucleotides: 3. There are 13 residues in the CDR3. This CDR3 is CASSLDRGLEQYF. CDR3 nucleotides: TGTGCCAGCAGTTTGGACAGGGGACTCGAGCAGTACTTC.

Worth noting for this clone: Different DNA sequences within this sample yield the same CDR3. This chain links TRBV5-6 with TRBJ2-3; 10 bases agree with TRBD2. Germline V gene lookup returns CDR1 SGHDT and CDR2 YYEEEE. V shed 4 bases, J shed 0 bases, and the junction held 5 bases outside the gene matches. This CDR3 comprises 16 residues. CDR3 amino acids: CASSLRTSGSTDTQYF. In DNA, the CDR3 is TGTGCCAGCAGCCTCCGGACTAGCGGAAGCACAGATACGCAGTATTTT.

This sequence joins TRBV28 and TRBJ1-4; 8 nucleotides match TRBD1. Germline V CDR1 and CDR2: MDHEN, SYDVKM. The CDR3 sequence is 16 residues long. Germline trimming cut 7 bases from V and 4 bases from J; bases unmatched to any gene: 11. The CDR3 protein is CASMTGAMSNNEKLFF. For the CDR3, the DNA is TGTGCCAGCATGACAGGGGCGATGTCAAATAATGAAAAACTGTTTTTT.

The V call is TRBV10-3, the J call TRBJ1-5, with D possibly being TRBD1 (5 bases). Germline CDR1 is ENHRY and CDR2 is SYGVKD. Deletions cut 3 bases from V and 0 bases from J, with 9 bases between. The CDR3 spans 15 residues. CDR3 DNA sequence: TGTGCCATCAGTGAACAGGACTATAGCAATCAGCCCCAGCATTTT. This encodes CAISEQDYSNQPQHF.

CDR3 region: CASRSVGTGTYEQYF. CDR3 sequence (DNA): TGTGCCAGCAGATCCGTGGGGACAGGGACCTACGAGCAGTACTTC. The rearrangement links TRBV11-1 to TRBJ2-7; 9 bases are shared with TRBD1. The trim removed 6 bases at V and 2 bases at J, leaving 8 bases unmatched. The CDR3 is 15 residues long. Germline CDR1 and CDR2: SGHAT and FQDESV (reference sequence).

V and J are TRBV5-1 and TRBJ1-2; 8 bases are shared with TRBD1. With V trimmed by 4 bases and J by 1 base, 3 bases remained unmatched. CDR1 and CDR2 from the germline V gene are SGHRS and YFSETQ. CDR3 length equals 14 residues. CDR3: CASSPGQGNYGYTF. The CDR3 DNA sequence: TGCGCCAGCAGCCCCGGACAGGGTAACTATGGCTACACCTTC.

The V gene is TRBV19, the J gene TRBJ2-7, with TRBD1 identical over 8 bases. V dropped 9 bases and J dropped 4; count of bases not matched to a gene: 8. The CDR3 sequence is 13 residues long. The germline V gene has CDR1 LNHDA and CDR2 SQIVND (reference sequence). This chain's CDR3 is CASRGQGAYEQYF. In nucleotides, the CDR3 is TGTGCCAGCAGGGGGCAGGGGGCTTACGAGCAGTACTTC.

J is TRBJ2-2 and V is TRBV28; D unclear. Germline CDR1 MDHEN, CDR2 SYDVKM. This CDR3 spans 14 amino acids. V was pared by 6 bases and J by 0 bases, with 8 bases between. The CDR3: CASSKSSNTGELFF. The DNA of the CDR3 is TGTGCCAGCAGCAAGAGTTCGAACACCGGGGAGCTGTTTTTT.